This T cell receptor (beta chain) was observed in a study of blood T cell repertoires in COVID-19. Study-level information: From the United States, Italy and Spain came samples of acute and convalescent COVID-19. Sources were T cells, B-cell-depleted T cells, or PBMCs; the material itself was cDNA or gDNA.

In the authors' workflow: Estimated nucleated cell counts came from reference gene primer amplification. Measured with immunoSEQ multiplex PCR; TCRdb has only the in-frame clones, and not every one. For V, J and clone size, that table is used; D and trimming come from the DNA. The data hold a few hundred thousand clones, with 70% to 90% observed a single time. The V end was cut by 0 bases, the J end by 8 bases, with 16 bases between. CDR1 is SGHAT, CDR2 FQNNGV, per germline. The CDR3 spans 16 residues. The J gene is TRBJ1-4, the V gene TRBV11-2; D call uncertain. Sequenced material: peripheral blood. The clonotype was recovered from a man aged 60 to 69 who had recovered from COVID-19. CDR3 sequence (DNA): TGTGCCAGCAGCTTAGAGGCTTGGGTGACACGAGAAAAACTGTTTTTT. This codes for CASSLEAWVTREKLFF.